What follows are 27 T cell receptor beta chains derived from one specimen sequenced in a study of blood T cell repertoires in COVID-19 (dated by TCRdb to about 2020). The library was obtained by the immunoSEQ multiplex PCR assay. What TCRdb holds here is the immuneACCESS table cut down to in-frame rearrangements. Part of the clones is not present; checked against another copy, under half of the missing clones reflect an unresolved V gene, and the others are unexplained. Across this sample there are tens of thousands of clones, with around 80% seen only once. The ten largest clones represent 6.5% to 8% of the sample. The sequenced sample consisted of peripheral blood. The source is a human donor in a cohort sampled during active COVID-19.

This chain joins TRBV7-9 and TRBJ1-1; 8 bases line up with TRBD1. CDR1 and CDR2 (germline): SEHNR, FQNEAQ (reference sequence). V shed 1 base and J 5 bases; nucleotides not matched to a gene: 3. The CDR3 is made up of 14 amino acids. In DNA, the CDR3 is TGTGCCAGCAGCTTAGGTCAGGGGGCGACTGAAGCTTTCTTT. This codes for CASSLGQGATEAFF. The full variable domain, its missing parts supplied by reference TRBV7-9 and TRBJ1-1, is DTGVSQNPRHKITKRGQNVTFRCDPISEHNRLYWYRQTLGQGPEFLTYFQNEAQLEKSRLLSDRFSAERPKGSFSTLEIQRTEQGDSAMYLCASSLGQGATEAFFGQGTRLTVV.

The J gene is TRBJ2-1, the V gene TRBV6-5; D is unclear. From germline, CDR1 is MNHEY and CDR2 SVGAGI. The CDR3 covers 12 residues. Trimming removed 10 bases at V and 6 bases at J, with 13 bases between. This CDR3 is CAIRPGGNEQFF. Written as DNA, the CDR3 is TGTGCCATCCGACCGGGTGGCAATGAGCAGTTCTTC.

The chain is built from TRBV7-6 and TRBJ2-4, with D perhaps TRBD2 (6 bases). V lost 0 bases, J lost 1 base, and 16 bases lay in between. CDR3 length: 18 residues. Germline values: CDR1 SGHVS, CDR2 FNYEAQ. CDR3 loop: CASSLAANSLAAKNIQYF. Written as DNA, the CDR3 is TGTGCCAGCAGCTTAGCGGCCAATTCGCTAGCGGCCAAAAACATTCAGTACTTC. The full variable domain, in which reference TRBV7-6 and TRBJ2-4 provide the parts outside the CDR3, is GAGVSQSPRYKVTKRGQDVALRCDPISGHVSLYWYRQALGQGPEFLTYFNYEAQQDKSGLPNDRFSAERPEGSISTLTIQRTEQRDSAMYRCASSLAANSLAAKNIQYFGAGTRLSVL.

The rearrangement joins TRBV4-2 to TRBJ2-3, with 11 positions matching TRBD2. The CDR3 extends over 16 amino acids. V was clipped by 5 bases and J by 5 bases; unmatched bases: 9. CDR1 LGHNA and CDR2 YNFKEQ come from the germline V gene. CDR3 in amino acids: CASSITSGGGIDTQYF. CDR3 nucleotide sequence: TGTGCCAGCAGCATAACTAGCGGGGGTGGGATAGATACGCAGTATTTT.

CDR3 DNA: TGTGCCAGCAGCTCTGGAGGGACCTCGGACACTGAAGCTTTCTTT. Its translation is CASSSGGTSDTEAFF. The chain joins TRBV5-4 to TRBJ1-1, with D possibly matching TRBD1 (5 bases). Germline CDR1 reads SGHNT; CDR2 reads YYREEE (reference sequence). The CDR3 spans 15 residues. V was trimmed by 3 bases and J by 3 bases, leaving 15 bases between them.

The chain has TRBV5-8 and TRBJ1-6; possible D gene TRBD1, 6 bases. Germline loops: CDR1 SGHTS, CDR2 YDEGEE. V gave up 3 bases and J gave up 10 bases, with 17 bases separating them. The CDR3 is 15 residues long. CDR3 protein: CASSSRTAVESPLHF. The CDR3 coding sequence is TGTGCCAGCAGCTCCCGGACAGCCGTCGAGTCACCCCTCCACTTT. Filled out from reference TRBV5-8 and TRBJ1-6, the complete variable domain reads EAGVTQSPTHLIKTRGQQATLRCSPISGHTSVYWYQQALGLGLQFLLWYDEGEERNRGNFPPRFSGRQFPNYSSELNVNALELEDSALYLCASSSRTAVESPLHFGNGTRLTVT.

The CDR3 bases are TGTGCCAGCAGCCAAGGGAGTGGGGGCCCTGAAGCTTTCTTT. It is translated as CASSQGSGGPEAFF. This chain joins TRBV3-1 (or the pseudogene TRBV3-2) and TRBJ1-1, with D maybe TRBD1 (6 bases). Germline CDR1 LGHDT, CDR2 YNNKEL (reference sequence). The CDR3 is 14 amino acids. V lost 1 base, J lost 6 bases, and 12 bases lay in between.

J is TRBJ2-5 and V is TRBV7-2, with 8 nucleotides matching TRBD2. V was pared by 5 bases and J by 2 bases, with 4 bases of the junction left unmatched. This CDR3 is built from 14 residues. CDR1 is SGHTA, CDR2 FQGNSA, per germline. The CDR3 spells CASSASSGQETQYF. CDR3 in DNA: TGTGCCAGCAGCGCCTCTAGCGGGCAAGAGACCCAGTACTTC.

V and J are TRBV7-2 and TRBJ2-1; D is unresolved. The CDR3 length is 13 residues. Trimming took 7 bases from V and 6 from J, leaving 13 bases between them. The germline CDR1 and CDR2 sequences are SGHTA and FQGNSA. CDR3 amino acids: CASTNTASNEQFF. CDR3 nucleotide sequence: TGTGCCAGCACTAATACAGCCAGCAATGAGCAGTTCTTC.

The chain carries TRBV7-9 and TRBJ1-1; D is undetermined. Trimming removed 5 bases from V and 5 bases from J, with 18 bases in between. CDR1 is SEHNR and CDR2 is FQNEAQ in the germline V gene (reference sequence). The CDR3 contains 15 residues. In DNA form, the CDR3 reads TGTGCCAGCAGCCCTTCACGGGTGGGAGGGACTGAAGCTTTCTTT. It yields the protein CASSPSRVGGTEAFF.

The J gene is TRBJ1-1, the V gene TRBV7-9; TRBD1 might be the D (6 bases). Trimming left V 5 bases short and J 1 base short, with 11 bases between. Per the germline V gene, CDR1 is SEHNR and CDR2 is FQNEAQ (reference sequence). This CDR3 region has 14 residues. CDR3 nucleotides: TGTGCCAGCAGCAAAGGACAGACGAACACTGAAGCTTTCTTT. This translates into CASSKGQTNTEAFF.

This clone was detected only once. In DNA, the CDR3 is TGCGCCAGCAGCCGCTACACTAGCGGGGGGCCTACGAACACCGGGGAGCTGTTTTTT. This gives the protein CASSRYTSGGPTNTGELFF. This chain uses TRBV5-1 with TRBJ2-2; 12 nucleotides align to TRBD2. The CDR3 length is 19 residues. CDR1 SGHRS and CDR2 YFSETQ come from the germline V gene. Trimming took 4 bases from V and 0 from J; bases not matched to a gene: 10.

This chain joins TRBV29-1 and TRBJ2-6; 7 nucleotides line up with TRBD1. CDR1 and CDR2 from the germline V gene are SQVTM and ANQGSEA. Germline trimming cut 4 bases from V and 2 bases from J; bases unmatched to any gene: 11. This CDR3 is 17 amino acids long. CDR3 sequence (DNA): TGCAGCGTTGCGGTCAGGGGGTCACCCCCTGGGGCCAACGTCCTGACTTTC. Its protein product is CSVAVRGSPPGANVLTF.

The chain uses TRBV11-2 and TRBJ1-4; D is possibly TRBD1 (5 bases). The CDR3 covers 13 residues. Germline loops: CDR1 SGHAT, CDR2 FQNNGV. The V gene lost 5 bases and the J gene lost 7 bases, with 11 bases spanning the gap. In DNA, the CDR3 is TGTGCCAGCAGCCCCAGCGGGGCTGAAAAACTGTTTTTT. It codes for CASSPSGAEKLFF.

The chain employs TRBV3-1 (or the pseudogene TRBV3-2) and TRBJ2-7, with 11 bases that match TRBD2. CDR3 length: 16 residues. V gave up 4 bases and J gave up 3 bases; unmatched junction bases: 8. Germline CDR1 reads LGHDT; CDR2 reads YNNKEL (reference sequence). The CDR3 region has the DNA TGTGCCAGCAGCCGCGGGACTAGCGGTAACCTCTACGAGCAGTACTTC. It translates to CASSRGTSGNLYEQYF.

V and J are TRBV7-8 and TRBJ1-4; a weak D match, TRBD1 (5 bases). The V end lost 4 bases, the J end lost 14 bases, and 14 bases lay between the germline ends. The CDR3 contains 12 residues. Germline V gene lookup returns CDR1 SGHVS and CDR2 FQNEAQ. CDR3 sequence (DNA): TGTGCCAGCAGCTCCCGTAGGGGTACGCTGTTTTTT. It codes for CASSSRRGTLFF.

The genes are TRBV11-1 and TRBJ1-5, with a tentative D call TRBD1 (5 bases). The CDR3 contains 15 residues. Germline assignment: CDR1 SGHAT and CDR2 FQDESV (reference sequence). Trimming cost V 4 bases and J 5 bases, with 15 bases left between them. CDR3 region: CASSSGRGGDQPQHF. The DNA for the CDR3 is TGTGCCAGCAGCTCCGGGAGGGGTGGCGATCAGCCCCAGCATTTT.

V and J are TRBV19 and TRBJ1-4, with a tentative D call TRBD1 (5 bases). The CDR3 length is 15 residues. The V end lost 3 bases, the J end lost 2 bases, and 10 bases lay between the germline ends. Germline assignment: CDR1 LNHDA and CDR2 SQIVND (reference sequence). The CDR3 sequence is CASSISGDTNEKLFF. In DNA, the CDR3 is TGTGCCAGTAGTATTTCGGGGGATACTAATGAAAAACTGTTTTTT.

The chain employs TRBV11-2 and TRBJ2-7; D is ambiguous. The CDR3 has 11 residues. Looked up from germline, CDR1 is SGHAT and CDR2 is FQNNGV. V was trimmed by 2 bases and J by 3 bases, leaving 2 bases between them. CDR3: CASSLLYEQYF. The CDR3 nucleotides are TGTGCCAGCAGCTTACTCTACGAGCAGTACTTC.

The chain uses TRBV5-4 and TRBJ1-2; D gene unclear. The germline V and J ends were trimmed by 1 base and 10 bases, with 8 bases remaining between them. The CDR3 covers 11 residues. CDR1 and CDR2 from the germline V gene are SGHNT and YYREEE (reference sequence). The CDR3 sequence is CASSLSGSYTF. CDR3 DNA: TGTGCCAGCAGCTTGTCGGGTTCCTACACCTTC.

The chain is built from TRBV4-1 and TRBJ1-5; perhaps TRBD1 as D (5 bases). Trimming took 0 bases from V and 6 from J, leaving 12 bases between them. The CDR3 covers 15 residues. Germline V gives CDR1 MGHRA, CDR2 YSYEKL. Written as DNA, the CDR3 is TGCGCCAGCAGCCAAGACAGGACGGGGGTTCAGCCCCAGCATTTT. This codes for CASSQDRTGVQPQHF.

The chain is built from TRBV18 and TRBJ1-1; 8 bases agree with TRBD1. The germline V gene encodes CDR1 KGHSH and CDR2 LQKENI. Trimming cost V 6 bases and J 0 bases; bases outside gene matches: 6. The CDR3 extends over 15 amino acids. CDR3 protein: CASSRDRSLNTEAFF. The DNA of the CDR3 is TGTGCCAGCTCGCGGGACAGGAGCTTGAACACTGAAGCTTTCTTT.

The chain combines TRBV9 with TRBJ2-5, with 7 bases matching TRBD1. V lost 3 bases to trimming and J lost 4 bases; unmatched junction nucleotides: 3. Germline-derived CDR1 and CDR2 are SGDLS and YYNGEE. The CDR3 consists of 13 residues. CDR3 nucleotide sequence: TGTGCCAGCAGCGGAGGGGGCGGAGAGACCCAGTACTTC. Amino acids: CASSGGGGETQYF. Drawing the rest from reference TRBV9 and TRBJ2-5, the complete variable domain is DSGVTQTPKHLITATGQRVTLRCSPRSGDLSVYWYQQSLDQGLQFLIQYYNGEERAKGNILERFSAQQFPDLHSELNLSSLELGDSALYFCASSGGGGETQYFGPGTRLLVL.

This chain links TRBV5-4 with TRBJ2-5; D may be TRBD2 (7 bases). CDR3 length: 15 residues. Between the trimmed V and J ends, which lost 4 bases and 4 bases, there was a span of 17 bases. Germline loops: CDR1 SGHNT, CDR2 YYREEE (reference sequence). The CDR3 reads CASSLQGGTGETQYF. The CDR3 DNA reads as TGTGCCAGCAGCCTACAGGGAGGGACGGGAGAGACCCAGTACTTC.

V gene TRBV5-5 combines with J gene TRBJ1-1; D not certain. The germline gives CDR1 SGHKS, CDR2 YYEKEE (reference sequence). The V end was cut by 0 bases, the J end by 0 bases, with 9 bases between. The CDR3 has 15 residues. The DNA for the CDR3 is TGTGCCAGCAGCTTGGTTGCGGGATTGAACACTGAAGCTTTCTTT. It codes for CASSLVAGLNTEAFF.

The chain links TRBV5-6 to TRBJ1-2; 7 bases are a match to TRBD1. J was trimmed by 8 bases and V by 4 bases; bases with no gene match: 11. Germline V CDR1 and CDR2: SGHDT, YYEEEE. The CDR3 covers 14 residues. The CDR3 DNA reads as TGTGCCAGCAGCGATACAGGGGCTCGAGGGGGCTACACCTTC. It codes for CASSDTGARGGYTF.

This clone was counted once. The chain is built from TRBV30 and TRBJ2-7, with no clear D. The CDR3 is 12 residues long. V shed 0 bases and J shed 6 bases, with 9 bases lying between them. Per germline, CDR1 GTSNPN and CDR2 SVGIG (reference sequence). The CDR3 coding sequence is TGTGCCTGGAGTGTACAAAATCGCGAGCAGTACTTC. Its protein product is CAWSVQNREQYF.